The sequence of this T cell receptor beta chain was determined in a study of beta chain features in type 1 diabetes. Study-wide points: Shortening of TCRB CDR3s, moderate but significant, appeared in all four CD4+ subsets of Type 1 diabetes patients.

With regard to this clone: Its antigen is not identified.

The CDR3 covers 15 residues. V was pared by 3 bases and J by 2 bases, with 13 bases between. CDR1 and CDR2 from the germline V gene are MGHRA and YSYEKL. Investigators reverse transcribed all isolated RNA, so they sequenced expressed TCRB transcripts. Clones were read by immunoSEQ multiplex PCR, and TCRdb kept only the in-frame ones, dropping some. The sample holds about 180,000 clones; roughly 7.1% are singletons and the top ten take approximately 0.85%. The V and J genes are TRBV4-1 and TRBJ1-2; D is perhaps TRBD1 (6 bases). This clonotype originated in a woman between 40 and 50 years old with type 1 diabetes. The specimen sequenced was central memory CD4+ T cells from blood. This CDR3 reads CASSQAGTSNYGYTF. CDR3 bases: TGCGCCAGCAGCCAGGCCGGGACAAGCAACTATGGCTACACCTTC.